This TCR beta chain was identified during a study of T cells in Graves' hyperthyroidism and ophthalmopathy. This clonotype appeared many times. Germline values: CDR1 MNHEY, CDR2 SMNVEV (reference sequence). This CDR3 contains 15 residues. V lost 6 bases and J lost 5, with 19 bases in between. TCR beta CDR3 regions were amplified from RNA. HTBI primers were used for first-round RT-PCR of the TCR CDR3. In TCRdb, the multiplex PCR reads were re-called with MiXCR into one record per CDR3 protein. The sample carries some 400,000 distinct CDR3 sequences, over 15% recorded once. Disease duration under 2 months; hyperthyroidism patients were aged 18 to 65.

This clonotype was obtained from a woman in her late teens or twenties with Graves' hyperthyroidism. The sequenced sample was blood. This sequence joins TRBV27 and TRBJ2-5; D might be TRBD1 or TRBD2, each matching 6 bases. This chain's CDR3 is CASSYDRGLVETQYF. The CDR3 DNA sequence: TGTGCCAGCAGCTATGATCGGGGGCTCGTGGAGACCCAGTACTTC.